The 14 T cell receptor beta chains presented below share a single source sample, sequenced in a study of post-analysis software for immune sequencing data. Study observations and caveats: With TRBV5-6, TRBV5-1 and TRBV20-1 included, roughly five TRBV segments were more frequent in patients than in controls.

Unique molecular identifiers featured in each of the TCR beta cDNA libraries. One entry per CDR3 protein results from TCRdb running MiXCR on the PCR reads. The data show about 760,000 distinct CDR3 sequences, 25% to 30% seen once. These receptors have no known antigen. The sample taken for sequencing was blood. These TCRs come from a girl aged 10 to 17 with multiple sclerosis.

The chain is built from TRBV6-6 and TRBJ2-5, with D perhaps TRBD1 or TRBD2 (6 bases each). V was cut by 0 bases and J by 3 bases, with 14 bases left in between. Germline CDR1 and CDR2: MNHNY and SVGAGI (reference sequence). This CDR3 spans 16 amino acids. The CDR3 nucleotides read TGTGCCAGCAGTTACTCCACGGCGAGGGGGGAAGAGACCCAGTACTTC. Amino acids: CASSYSTARGEETQYF.

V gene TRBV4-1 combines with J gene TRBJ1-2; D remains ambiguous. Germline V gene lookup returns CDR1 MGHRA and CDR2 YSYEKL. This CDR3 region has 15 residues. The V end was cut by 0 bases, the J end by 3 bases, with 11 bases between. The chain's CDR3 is CASSQDSEAHYGYTF. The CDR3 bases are TGCGCCAGCAGCCAAGATTCGGAGGCGCACTATGGCTACACCTTC.

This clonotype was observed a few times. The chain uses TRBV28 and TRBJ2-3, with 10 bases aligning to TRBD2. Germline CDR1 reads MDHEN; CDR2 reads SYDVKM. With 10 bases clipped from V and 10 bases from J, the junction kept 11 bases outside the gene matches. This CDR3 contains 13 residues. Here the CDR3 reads CATASGSSYAQYF. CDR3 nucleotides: TGTGCCACGGCTAGCGGGAGTTCCTACGCGCAGTATTTT. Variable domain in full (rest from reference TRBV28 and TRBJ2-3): DVKVTQSSRYLVKRTGEKVFLECVQDMDHENMFWYRQDPGLGLRLIYFSYDVKMKEKGDIPEGYSVSREKKERFSLILESASTNQTSMYLCATASGSSYAQYFGPGTRLTVL.

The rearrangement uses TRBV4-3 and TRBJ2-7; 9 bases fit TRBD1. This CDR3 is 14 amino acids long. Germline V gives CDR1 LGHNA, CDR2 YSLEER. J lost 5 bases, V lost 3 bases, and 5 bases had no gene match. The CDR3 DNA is TGCGCCAGCAGCCAGGACAGGGGAACCGACGAGCAGTACTTC. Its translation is CASSQDRGTDEQYF.

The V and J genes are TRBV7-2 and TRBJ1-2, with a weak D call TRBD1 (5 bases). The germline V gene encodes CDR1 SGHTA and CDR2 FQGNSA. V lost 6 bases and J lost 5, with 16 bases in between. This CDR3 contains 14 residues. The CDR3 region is CASREVRGGYGYTF. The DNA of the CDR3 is TGTGCCAGCAGGGAGGTTAGGGGAGGGTATGGCTACACCTTC.

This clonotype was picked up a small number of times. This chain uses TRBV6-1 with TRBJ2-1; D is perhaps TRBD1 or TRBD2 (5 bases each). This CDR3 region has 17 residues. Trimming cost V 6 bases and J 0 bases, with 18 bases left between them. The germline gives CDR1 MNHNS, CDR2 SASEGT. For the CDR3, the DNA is TGTGCCAGCAGAGGGGAGTCTTCGGTAGGCTCCTACAATGAGCAGTTCTTC. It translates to CASRGESSVGSYNEQFF.

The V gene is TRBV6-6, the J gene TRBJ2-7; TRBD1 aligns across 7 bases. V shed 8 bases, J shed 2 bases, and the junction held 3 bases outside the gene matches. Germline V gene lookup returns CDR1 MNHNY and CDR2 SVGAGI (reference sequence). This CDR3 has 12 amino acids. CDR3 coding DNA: TGTGCCAGCCTTGGGACAGCCTACGAGCAGTACTTC. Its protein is CASLGTAYEQYF.

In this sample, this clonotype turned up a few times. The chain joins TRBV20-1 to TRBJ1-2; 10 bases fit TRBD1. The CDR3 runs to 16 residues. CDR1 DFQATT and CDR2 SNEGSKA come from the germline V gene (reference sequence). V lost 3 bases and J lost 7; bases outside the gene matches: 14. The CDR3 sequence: CSARLGDRGLRSGYTF. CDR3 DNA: TGCAGTGCTAGGTTAGGAGACAGGGGGCTTCGGAGTGGCTACACCTTC.

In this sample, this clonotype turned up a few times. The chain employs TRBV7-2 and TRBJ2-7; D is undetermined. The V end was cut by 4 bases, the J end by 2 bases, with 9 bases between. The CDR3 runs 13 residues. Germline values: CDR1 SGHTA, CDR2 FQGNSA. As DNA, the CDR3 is TGTGCCAGCAGCTCTCTGGGGACCTACGAGCAGTACTTC. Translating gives CASSSLGTYEQYF.

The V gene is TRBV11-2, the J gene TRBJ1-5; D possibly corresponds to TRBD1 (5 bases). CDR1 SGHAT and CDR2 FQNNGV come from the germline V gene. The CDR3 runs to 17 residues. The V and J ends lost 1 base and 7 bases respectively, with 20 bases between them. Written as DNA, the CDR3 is TGTGCCAGCAGCTTAGCCGAAAGACTCAGGGTTGCGCAGCCCCAGCATTTT. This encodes CASSLAERLRVAQPQHF.

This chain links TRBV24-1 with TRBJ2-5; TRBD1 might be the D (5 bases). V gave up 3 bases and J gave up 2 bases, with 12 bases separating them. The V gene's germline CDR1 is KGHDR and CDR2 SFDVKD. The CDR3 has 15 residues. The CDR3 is CATSDPDSEQETQYF. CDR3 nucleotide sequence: TGTGCCACCAGTGATCCCGACAGCGAACAAGAGACCCAGTACTTC.

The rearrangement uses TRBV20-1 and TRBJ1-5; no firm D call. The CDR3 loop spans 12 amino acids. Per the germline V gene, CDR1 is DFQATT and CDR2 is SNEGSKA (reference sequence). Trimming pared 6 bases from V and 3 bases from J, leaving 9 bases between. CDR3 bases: TGCAGTGCCTACTCTGACAATCAGCCCCAGCATTTT. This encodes CSAYSDNQPQHF.

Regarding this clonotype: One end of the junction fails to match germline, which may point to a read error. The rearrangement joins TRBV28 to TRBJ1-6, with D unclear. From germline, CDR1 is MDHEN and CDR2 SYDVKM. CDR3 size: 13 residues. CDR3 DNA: TGTGCCAGCAGTACAAACAGAAATTCACTCCTCCACTTT. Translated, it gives CASSTNRNSLLHF.

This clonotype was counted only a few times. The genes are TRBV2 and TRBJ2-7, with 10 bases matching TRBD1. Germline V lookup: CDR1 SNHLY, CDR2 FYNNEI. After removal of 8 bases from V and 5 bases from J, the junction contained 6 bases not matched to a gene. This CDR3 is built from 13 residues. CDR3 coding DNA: TGTGCCAGCCCGGGCGGGACAGGGGACGAGCAGTACTTC. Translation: CASPGGTGDEQYF.